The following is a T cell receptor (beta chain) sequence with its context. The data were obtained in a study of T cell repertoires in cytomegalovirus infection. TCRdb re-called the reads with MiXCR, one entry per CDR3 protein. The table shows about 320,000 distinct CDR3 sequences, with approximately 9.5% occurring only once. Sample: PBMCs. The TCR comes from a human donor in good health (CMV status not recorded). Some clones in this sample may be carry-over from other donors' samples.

The CDR3 loop is CASSGIAKNIQYF. CDR3 coding DNA: TGTGCCAGCAGTGGGATAGCCAAAAACATTCAGTACTTC. This sequence joins TRBV27 and TRBJ2-4; D gene uncertain. The V gene lost 5 bases and the J gene lost 0 bases, with 5 bases spanning the gap. The germline V gene has CDR1 MNHEY and CDR2 SMNVEV (reference sequence). CDR3 length equals 13 residues.